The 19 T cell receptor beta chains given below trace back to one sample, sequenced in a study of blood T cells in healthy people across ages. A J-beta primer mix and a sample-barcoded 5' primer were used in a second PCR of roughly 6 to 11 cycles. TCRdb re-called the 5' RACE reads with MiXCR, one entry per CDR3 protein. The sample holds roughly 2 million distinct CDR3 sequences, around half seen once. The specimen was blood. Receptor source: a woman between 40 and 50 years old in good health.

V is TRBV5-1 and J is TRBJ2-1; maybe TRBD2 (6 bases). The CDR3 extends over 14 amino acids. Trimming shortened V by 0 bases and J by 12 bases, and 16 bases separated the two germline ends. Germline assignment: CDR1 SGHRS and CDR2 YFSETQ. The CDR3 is CASSLVGLPWGQFF. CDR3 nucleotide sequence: TGCGCCAGCAGCTTGGTGGGACTCCCCTGGGGGCAGTTCTTC.

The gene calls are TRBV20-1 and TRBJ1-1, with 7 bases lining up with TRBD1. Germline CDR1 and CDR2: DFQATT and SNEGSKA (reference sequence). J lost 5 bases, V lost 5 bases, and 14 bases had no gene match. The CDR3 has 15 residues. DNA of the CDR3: TGCAGTGCTCGAACAACCCGACAGGGAAGAACTGAAGCTTTCTTT. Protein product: CSARTTRQGRTEAFF.

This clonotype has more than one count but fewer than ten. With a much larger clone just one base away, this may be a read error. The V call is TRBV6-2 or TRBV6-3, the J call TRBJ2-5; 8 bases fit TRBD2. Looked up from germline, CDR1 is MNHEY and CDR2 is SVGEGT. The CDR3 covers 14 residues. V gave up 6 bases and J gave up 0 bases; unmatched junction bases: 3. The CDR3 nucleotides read TGTGCCAGCAGCCCGGGACTAGACCAAGAGACCCAGTACTTC. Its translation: CASSPGLDQETQYF.

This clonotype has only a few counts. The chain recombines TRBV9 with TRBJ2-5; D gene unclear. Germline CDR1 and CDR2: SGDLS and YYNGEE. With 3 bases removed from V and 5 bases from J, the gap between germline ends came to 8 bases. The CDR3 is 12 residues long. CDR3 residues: CASSANSETQYF. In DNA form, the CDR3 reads TGTGCCAGCAGCGCAAATTCCGAGACCCAGTACTTC.

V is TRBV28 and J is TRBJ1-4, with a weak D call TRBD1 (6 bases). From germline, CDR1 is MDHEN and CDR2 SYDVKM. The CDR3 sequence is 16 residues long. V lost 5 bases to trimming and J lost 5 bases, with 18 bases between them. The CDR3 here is CASSSLEQGWNEKLFF. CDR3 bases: TGTGCCAGCAGTAGCCTAGAACAGGGATGGAATGAAAAACTGTTTTTT.

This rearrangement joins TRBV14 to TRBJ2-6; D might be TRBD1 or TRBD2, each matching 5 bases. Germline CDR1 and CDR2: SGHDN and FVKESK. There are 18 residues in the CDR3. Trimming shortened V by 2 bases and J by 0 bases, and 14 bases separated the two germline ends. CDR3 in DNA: TGTGCCAGCAGCCAAACCGCCGGGGCATTCTCTGGGGCCAACGTCCTGACTTTC. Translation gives CASSQTAGAFSGANVLTF.

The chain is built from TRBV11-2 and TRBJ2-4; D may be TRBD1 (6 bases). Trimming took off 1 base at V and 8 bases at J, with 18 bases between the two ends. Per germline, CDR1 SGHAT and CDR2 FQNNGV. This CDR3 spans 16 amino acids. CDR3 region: CASSLGGLGGLDIQYF. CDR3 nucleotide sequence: TGTGCCAGCAGCTTAGGGGGGCTTGGTGGGTTGGACATTCAGTACTTC.

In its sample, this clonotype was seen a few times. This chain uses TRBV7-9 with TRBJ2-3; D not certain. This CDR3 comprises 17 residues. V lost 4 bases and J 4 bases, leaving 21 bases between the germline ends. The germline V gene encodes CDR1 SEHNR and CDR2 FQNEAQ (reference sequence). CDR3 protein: CASSSPTETAYPDTQYF. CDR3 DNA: TGTGCCAGCAGCTCCCCAACCGAAACGGCCTATCCAGATACGCAGTATTTT.

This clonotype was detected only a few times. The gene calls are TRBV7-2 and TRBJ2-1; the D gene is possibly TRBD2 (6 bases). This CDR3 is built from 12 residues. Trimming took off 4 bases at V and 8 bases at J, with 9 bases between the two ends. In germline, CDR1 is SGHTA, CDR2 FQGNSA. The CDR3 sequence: CASSSTSYEQFF. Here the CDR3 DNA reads TGTGCCAGCAGCTCGACTAGTTATGAGCAGTTCTTC.

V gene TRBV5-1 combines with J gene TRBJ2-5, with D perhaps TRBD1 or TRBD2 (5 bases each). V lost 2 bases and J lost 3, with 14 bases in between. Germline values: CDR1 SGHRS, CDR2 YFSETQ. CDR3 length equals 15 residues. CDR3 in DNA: TGCGCCAGCAGCTTTGGGACGGCCCGCGAAGAGACCCAGTACTTC. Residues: CASSFGTAREETQYF.

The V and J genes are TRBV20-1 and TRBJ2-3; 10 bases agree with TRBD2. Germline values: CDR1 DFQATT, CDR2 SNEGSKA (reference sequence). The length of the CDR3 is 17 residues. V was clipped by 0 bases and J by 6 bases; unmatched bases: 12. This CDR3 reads CSARESSVGLASDTQYF. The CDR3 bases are TGCAGTGCTAGAGAATCCTCCGTGGGACTAGCGTCGGATACGCAGTATTTT.

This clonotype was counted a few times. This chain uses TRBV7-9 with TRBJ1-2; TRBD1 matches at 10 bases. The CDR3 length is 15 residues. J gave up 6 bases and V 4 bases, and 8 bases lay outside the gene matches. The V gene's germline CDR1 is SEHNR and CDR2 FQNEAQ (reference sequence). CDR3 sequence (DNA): TGTGCCAGCAGCTCCCTGACAGGGGGCTATGATGGCTACACCTTC. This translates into CASSSLTGGYDGYTF.

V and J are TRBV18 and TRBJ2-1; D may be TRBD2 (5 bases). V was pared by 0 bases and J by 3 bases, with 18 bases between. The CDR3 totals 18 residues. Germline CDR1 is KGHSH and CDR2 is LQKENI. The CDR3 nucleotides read TGTGCCAGCTCACCACCGGTTGGAAAGGGAGAGGACTACAATGAGCAGTTCTTC. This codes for CASSPPVGKGEDYNEQFF.

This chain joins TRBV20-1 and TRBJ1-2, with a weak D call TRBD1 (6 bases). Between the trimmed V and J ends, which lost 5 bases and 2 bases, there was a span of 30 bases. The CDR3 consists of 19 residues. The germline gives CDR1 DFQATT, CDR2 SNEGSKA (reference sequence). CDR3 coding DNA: TGCAGTGCTGGGGAGAGCGGCGGGGGGCGCTTCCCGGAAAACTATGGCTACACCTTC. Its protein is CSAGESGGGRFPENYGYTF.

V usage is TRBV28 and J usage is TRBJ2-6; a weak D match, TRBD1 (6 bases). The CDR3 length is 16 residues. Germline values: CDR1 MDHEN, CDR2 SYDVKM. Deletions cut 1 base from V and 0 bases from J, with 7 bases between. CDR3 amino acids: CASSLYRVSGANVLTF. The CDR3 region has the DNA TGTGCCAGCAGTTTATACAGGGTCTCTGGGGCCAACGTCCTGACTTTC.

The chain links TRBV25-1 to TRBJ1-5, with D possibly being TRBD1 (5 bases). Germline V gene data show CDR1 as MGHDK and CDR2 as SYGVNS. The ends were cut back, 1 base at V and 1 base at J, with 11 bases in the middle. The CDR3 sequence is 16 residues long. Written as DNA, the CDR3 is TGTGCCAGCAGTGAATTGGGGGGGGAAAGCAATCAGCCCCAGCATTTT. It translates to CASSELGGESNQPQHF.

The CDR3 DNA sequence: TGTGCCAGCAGTTTATTGAAAAGCGGGGGTTACCAAGAGACCCAGTACTTC. Translation: CASSLLKSGGYQETQYF. The V call is TRBV27, the J call TRBJ2-4; TRBD2 aligns across 8 bases. The J call may be in error: the DNA end matches TRBJ2-5 better. CDR1 MNHEY and CDR2 SMNVEV come from the germline V gene (reference sequence). The CDR3 consists of 17 residues.

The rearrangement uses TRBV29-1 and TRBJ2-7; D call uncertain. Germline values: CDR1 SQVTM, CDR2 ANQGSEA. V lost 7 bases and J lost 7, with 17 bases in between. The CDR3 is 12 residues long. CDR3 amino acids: CSAAFDLGEQYF. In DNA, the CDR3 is TGCAGCGCCGCCTTTGACCTAGGTGAGCAGTACTTC.

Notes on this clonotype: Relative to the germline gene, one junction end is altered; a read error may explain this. CDR3 loop: CASGFSWSAVGRDSTDAQYF. The CDR3 DNA follows: TGTGCTAGTGGTTTCTCATGGTCTGCTGTGGGCCGGGATAGCACAGATGCGCAGTATTTT. This rearrangement joins TRBV12-5 to TRBJ2-3, with D possibly being TRBD2 (5 bases). Germline V gene sequence: CDR1 LGHNT, CDR2 FRNRAP. This CDR3 has 20 amino acids. The entire variable domain, with the rest obtained from reference TRBV12-5 and TRBJ2-3, is as follows: DARVTQTPRHKVTEMGQEVTMRCQPILGHNTVFWYRQTMMQGLELLAYFRNRAPLDDSGMPKDRFSAEMPDATLATLKIQPSEPRDSAVYFCASGFSWSAVGRDSTDAQYFGPGTRLTVL.